Presented here are 3 T cell receptor beta chains from one specimen sequenced in a study of early T cells in non-severe SARS-CoV-2 infection. TCRdb independently ran MiXCR on the 5' RACE reads; one entry per CDR3 protein. The sample contains 45,000 to 55,000 distinct CDR3 sequences, approximately 6% of which appear only once. Sequencing used whole blood. The source of these receptors is an adult who was a healthcare worker with PCR-confirmed SARS-CoV-2 infection or an uninfected control (not recorded which).

The chain couples TRBV10-2 to TRBJ1-5; no firm D call. Germline assignment: CDR1 WSHSY and CDR2 SAAADI. The CDR3 loop spans 14 amino acids. V was cut by 4 bases and J by 0 bases, with 7 bases left in between. The CDR3 DNA sequence: TGCGCCAGCAGTGTTTCAGATAGCAATCAGCCCCAGCATTTT. Translation gives CASSVSDSNQPQHF.

This clonotype was seen ten or more times. J is TRBJ2-3 and V is TRBV20-1; 7 nucleotides align to TRBD2. Looked up from germline, CDR1 is DFQATT and CDR2 is SNEGSKA (reference sequence). The CDR3 covers 15 residues. V lost 3 bases, J lost 4 bases, and 10 bases stayed unmatched. DNA for the CDR3: TGCAGTGCTAGTGGGGCTAGCGGACTGGCAGATACGCAGTATTTT. This translates into CSASGASGLADTQYF.

Ten or more counts support this clonotype. The chain recombines TRBV10-3 with TRBJ1-5; perhaps TRBD1 as D (5 bases). The germline V and J ends were trimmed by 6 bases and 3 bases, with 12 bases remaining between them. This CDR3 is built from 14 residues. Germline values: CDR1 ENHRY, CDR2 SYGVKD. CDR3 bases: TGTGCCATCAGCCTGCGGGGGGACAATCAGCCCCAGCATTTT. Translated, it gives CAISLRGDNQPQHF.